The 22 T cell receptor beta chains below were found in one sample sequenced in a study of beta chain features in type 1 diabetes (dated by TCRdb to the late 2010s). Library creation used the immunoSEQ multiplex PCR assay. All of the isolated RNA was reverse transcribed with the High Capacity cDNA Reverse Transcription Kit, so expressed TCRB transcripts were sequenced. What TCRdb holds here is the immuneACCESS table cut down to in-frame rearrangements. Part of the clones is not present; checked against another copy, under half of the missing clones reflect an unresolved V gene, and the others are unexplained. The sample records 680,000 or so clones, around 15% of which are singletons. Jointly, the top ten make up about 0.087% of the sample. Sequencing was performed on naive CD4+ T cells from blood. The sample's cell subset or site label, in plain terms: true naive CD4+ T cells. The receptor source for this set is a man aged 18 to 30 in good health.

This chain uses TRBV6-1 with TRBJ2-5, with unresolved D. CDR1 is MNHNS, CDR2 SASEGT, per germline. The CDR3 is made up of 11 amino acids. The V end lost 6 bases, the J end lost 2 bases, and 4 bases lay between the germline ends. The CDR3 region is CASRTQETQYF. The CDR3 nucleotides read TGTGCCAGCAGGACACAAGAGACCCAGTACTTC.

V is TRBV5-4 and J is TRBJ2-7, with D maybe TRBD1 (6 bases). This CDR3 region has 13 residues. Germline CDR1 is SGHNT and CDR2 is YYREEE (reference sequence). Trimming removed 5 bases at V and 2 bases at J, with 11 bases between. For the CDR3, the DNA is TGTGCCAGCAGACCGGACAGTACCTACGAGCAGTACTTC. Translating gives CASRPDSTYEQYF.

This clone was picked up a small number of times. The rearrangement links TRBV9 to TRBJ2-1, with 12 bases aligning to TRBD2. Per the germline V gene, CDR1 is SGDLS and CDR2 is YYNGEE. The CDR3 spans 16 residues. After removal of 0 bases from V and 6 bases from J, the junction contained 4 bases not matched to a gene. The CDR3 sequence is CASSVEGLAGPNEQFF. DNA for the CDR3: TGTGCCAGCAGCGTAGAAGGACTAGCGGGGCCCAATGAGCAGTTCTTC. Combining the CDR3 with reference TRBV9 and TRBJ2-1 gives the whole variable domain DSGVTQTPKHLITATGQRVTLRCSPRSGDLSVYWYQQSLDQGLQFLIQYYNGEERAKGNILERFSAQQFPDLHSELNLSSLELGDSALYFCASSVEGLAGPNEQFFGPGTRLTVL.

The chain has TRBV6-6 and TRBJ2-5; D is perhaps TRBD1 (5 bases). Trimming pared 5 bases from V and 1 base from J, leaving 17 bases between. The CDR3 extends over 16 amino acids. Germline loops: CDR1 MNHNY, CDR2 SVGAGI (reference sequence). This CDR3 reads CASSIRIRAFQETQYF. CDR3 in DNA: TGTGCCAGCAGTATACGGATCAGGGCCTTCCAAGAGACCCAGTACTTC.

This clone was seen a handful of times. This rearrangement joins TRBV6-6 to TRBJ2-1, with D possibly TRBD1 on 6 matching bases. The CDR3 consists of 16 residues. CDR1 is MNHNY and CDR2 is SVGAGI in the germline V gene (reference sequence). V was shortened by 5 bases and J by 7 bases, with 21 bases between the two germline ends. The CDR3 is CASSSRAHGTGNEQFF. The DNA of the CDR3 is TGTGCCAGCAGTAGCAGGGCCCACGGAACAGGGAATGAGCAGTTCTTC.

The CDR3 DNA follows: TGTGCCAGCTTCCGGGACAGCCAAGAGACCCAGTACTTC. Its translation is CASFRDSQETQYF. The chain carries TRBV5-4 and TRBJ2-5; 7 bases are a match to TRBD1. The CDR3 covers 13 residues. Germline V gene lookup returns CDR1 SGHNT and CDR2 YYREEE (reference sequence). The J segment lost 1 base and the V segment lost 7 bases, leaving 4 bases of the junction unmatched.

This clone was detected only a few times. CDR3 amino acids: CSVGRGYGYEQYF. DNA of the CDR3: TGCAGCGTGGGACGGGGATACGGCTACGAGCAGTACTTC. This chain connects TRBV29-1 to TRBJ2-7, with D possibly called TRBD1 or TRBD2 (5 bases each). V was trimmed by 6 bases and J by 3 bases, leaving 15 bases between them. Germline CDR1 is SQVTM and CDR2 is ANQGSEA. The CDR3 is 13 amino acids.

On this clone: Additional DNA sequences in this sample encode the identical CDR3. The rearrangement links TRBV28 to TRBJ1-2; D gene unclear. The V gene lost 2 bases and the J gene lost 2 bases, with 9 bases spanning the gap. Germline values: CDR1 MDHEN, CDR2 SYDVKM. This CDR3 region has 14 residues. In nucleotides, the CDR3 is TGTGCCAGCAGTTTAAGGACCGCCAACTATGGCTACACCTTC. Protein product: CASSLRTANYGYTF.

This clone was observed a handful of times. The gene calls are TRBV23-1 and TRBJ1-1; no definite D call. TRBV23-1 carries the ORF label, with uncertain function. This CDR3 has 15 amino acids. The V end lost 0 bases, the J end lost 5 bases, and 13 bases lay between the germline ends. Here the CDR3 reads CASSQSKQRSTEAFF. The CDR3, as DNA: TGCGCCAGCAGTCAATCTAAACAACGAAGTACTGAAGCTTTCTTT.

The chain employs TRBV11-2 and TRBJ2-5, with D perhaps TRBD2 (6 bases). The V end was cut by 6 bases, the J end by 7 bases, with 18 bases between. Germline CDR1 is SGHAT and CDR2 is FQNNGV. CDR3 length: 14 residues. CDR3 nucleotides: TGTGCCAGCAGTCAAAGCGGGTGGCTAGGGACCCAGTACTTC. Its translation is CASSQSGWLGTQYF.

This clone has more than one count but fewer than ten. The genes are TRBV5-4 and TRBJ2-5, with TRBD2 matching over 12 bases. The J call may be incorrect, as the DNA end agrees better with TRBJ2-7. The germline V gene encodes CDR1 SGHNT and CDR2 YYREEE (reference sequence). The CDR3 has 15 amino acids. The CDR3 DNA follows: TGTGCCAGCAGCCCGTGGACTAGCGGGACCTACGAGCAGTACTTC. Translating gives CASSPWTSGTYEQYF.

The genes are TRBV14 and TRBJ1-2; D is undetermined. CDR3 size: 13 residues. Germline CDR1 SGHDN, CDR2 FVKESK. V was trimmed by 4 bases and J by 4 bases, leaving 10 bases between them. CDR3 DNA sequence: TGTGCCAGCAGCCCACTTGAGTCCTATGGCTACACCTTC. This codes for CASSPLESYGYTF.

As DNA, the CDR3 is TGTGCCATCACTTCTGTACAGAGGATGAACACTGAAGCTTTCTTT. It yields the protein CAITSVQRMNTEAFF. The rearrangement uses TRBV10-3 and TRBJ1-1; D is unclear. CDR3 length: 15 residues. The V and J ends lost 7 bases and 0 bases respectively, with 15 bases between them. The germline gives CDR1 ENHRY, CDR2 SYGVKD.

This sequence joins TRBV28 and TRBJ2-2; 7 nucleotides line up with TRBD2. The CDR3 sequence is 15 residues long. V was clipped by 7 bases and J by 4 bases; unmatched bases: 9. From germline, CDR1 is MDHEN and CDR2 SYDVKM. The CDR3 spells CASTWGGFSTGELFF. The DNA of the CDR3 is TGTGCCAGCACCTGGGGGGGATTTAGCACCGGGGAGCTGTTTTTT.

The sample holds a few counts of this clone. The J gene is TRBJ2-3, the V gene TRBV27; D may be TRBD2 (5 bases). Germline V gene data show CDR1 as MNHEY and CDR2 as SMNVEV (reference sequence). The CDR3 has 13 residues. V gave up 4 bases and J gave up 7 bases, with 12 bases separating them. The CDR3 bases are TGTGCCAGCAGTTCCCGCCGGGGTTATACGCAGTATTTT. Protein sequence: CASSSRRGYTQYF.

J is TRBJ2-7 and V is TRBV28; 10 bases are shared with TRBD1. J gave up 5 bases and V 2 bases, and 3 bases lay outside the gene matches. The CDR3 length is 14 residues. Germline CDR1 MDHEN, CDR2 SYDVKM. CDR3 loop: CASSLGGQGDEQYF. For the CDR3, the DNA is TGTGCCAGCAGTTTAGGTGGACAGGGGGACGAGCAGTACTTC.

The genes are TRBV6-6 and TRBJ2-7; possible D gene TRBD2, 6 bases. The germline V gene has CDR1 MNHNY and CDR2 SVGAGI (reference sequence). The CDR3 is 14 amino acids. V lost 2 bases, J lost 1 base, and 9 bases lay in between. CDR3 in amino acids: CASSYRDWSYEQYF. The CDR3 DNA follows: TGTGCCAGCAGTTACCGGGACTGGTCCTACGAGCAGTACTTC.

The sample holds a few counts of this clone. The CDR3 nucleotides are TGTGCCAGCATCGCCACCCCGTTGGGGCGGTTCTTC. Its protein is CASIATPLGRFF. The chain employs TRBV21-1 and TRBJ2-1; the table calls TRBD1, which could not be checked here. TRBV21-1 is recorded as a pseudogene. CDR3 length: 12 residues.

This chain connects TRBV11-2 to TRBJ2-2, with D tentatively TRBD2 (5 bases). This CDR3 has 14 amino acids. Per germline, CDR1 SGHAT and CDR2 FQNNGV. The V end was cut by 4 bases, the J end by 0 bases, with 6 bases between. The CDR3 spells CASSWGANTGELFF. As DNA, the CDR3 is TGTGCCAGCAGCTGGGGAGCGAACACCGGGGAGCTGTTTTTT.

This clone turned up a few times. CDR3 sequence (DNA): TGTGCCATCACCGGGACAGTCACAGATACGCAGTATTTT. This encodes CAITGTVTDTQYF. V is TRBV10-3 and J is TRBJ2-3; 7 nucleotides line up with TRBD1. The V gene end was trimmed by 7 bases and the J gene end by 2 bases; junction bases not matched to a gene: 3. Germline loops: CDR1 ENHRY, CDR2 SYGVKD. The CDR3 covers 13 residues.

The CDR3 DNA sequence: TGTGCCAGTAGTATTTACAGGGGAGGCTATGGCTACACCTTC. It specifies CASSIYRGGYGYTF. This chain connects TRBV19 to TRBJ1-2; 7 nucleotides align to TRBD1. V lost 3 bases, J lost 4 bases, and 5 bases stayed unmatched. CDR1 is LNHDA, CDR2 SQIVND, per germline (reference sequence). The length of the CDR3 is 14 residues.

This clone appeared a few times. V usage is TRBV30 and J usage is TRBJ1-2; the D gene is possibly TRBD1 (5 bases). CDR3 size: 11 residues. Germline V lookup: CDR1 GTSNPN, CDR2 SVGIG (reference sequence). V was cut by 3 bases and J by 14 bases, with 16 bases left in between. Written as DNA, the CDR3 is TGTGCCTGGAGCGAGCGGGGCGCTCCTACCTTC. It yields the protein CAWSERGAPTF.